One and the same sample provided the 32 T cell receptor beta chains below, sequenced in a study of tumor and adjacent non-tumor tissue in lung cancer. This sample's RNA came from whole unsorted tissue. Three rounds of nested PCR, following a modified ARM-PCR protocol, produced the TCRbeta library. TCRdb analysed the multiplex PCR reads with MiXCR anew, one entry per CDR3 protein. This table has roughly 200,000 distinct CDR3 sequences, around 70% appearing once. The sample was lung tumor tissue. Source of these receptors: a man in his 60s with non-small cell lung cancer.

On this clonotype: A much larger clone lies one base from this, so it may be a read error. V is TRBV4-3 and J is TRBJ2-3, with a tentative D call TRBD1 (5 bases). V lost 3 bases, J lost 5 bases, and 12 bases lay in between. The CDR3 consists of 14 residues. Looked up from germline, CDR1 is LGHNA and CDR2 is YSLEER. In DNA form, the CDR3 reads TGCGCCAGCAGCCAGGCAGGGCTACAAGATACGCAGTATTTT. Encoded protein: CASSQAGLQDTQYF.

The genes are TRBV20-1 and TRBJ2-7; no reliable D call. V dropped 1 base and J dropped 4 bases, with 32 bases sitting between them. Germline V gives CDR1 DFQATT, CDR2 SNEGSKA (reference sequence). The CDR3 is made up of 20 amino acids. The CDR3 DNA is TGCAGTGCTAGAGCCCATTTCGACCCATCTAGTGAGAGCTTGGCATACGAGCAGTACTTC. Translating gives CSARAHFDPSSESLAYEQYF.

The sample holds many counts of this clonotype. The rearrangement links TRBV11-1 to TRBJ1-2; the D is unclear. CDR1 is SGHAT and CDR2 is FQDESV in the germline V gene (reference sequence). V shed 1 base and J shed 8 bases, with 11 bases lying between them. The CDR3 is 13 residues long. Here the CDR3 DNA reads TGTGCCAGCAGCTTAGATGCAGGCGGCGGCTACACCTTC. It yields the protein CASSLDAGGGYTF.

This clonotype was seen only once. The chain carries TRBV6-1 and TRBJ2-1; TRBD2 aligns across 10 bases. This CDR3 is 15 amino acids long. CDR1 MNHNS and CDR2 SASEGT come from the germline V gene. The CDR3 spells CDTSELAGTNNEQFF. In DNA, the CDR3 is TGTGACACCAGTGAACTAGCGGGAACAAACAATGAGCAGTTCTTC.

This clonotype was observed at least ten times. This chain joins TRBV6-6 and TRBJ2-7; 7 nucleotides match TRBD1. There are 16 residues in the CDR3. Germline-derived CDR1 and CDR2 are MNHNY and SVGAGI (reference sequence). V lost 2 bases, J lost 2 bases, and 9 bases stayed unmatched. CDR3 bases: TGTGCCAGCAGTTACCGTCCGGGACAGCCGCCCTACGAGCAGTACTTC. Its translation is CASSYRPGQPPYEQYF.

Notes on this clonotype: A much larger clone lies a single base off, so this may be a read error. The V gene is TRBV6-5, the J gene TRBJ2-7; TRBD1 might be the D (5 bases). This CDR3 is 14 amino acids long. Germline V CDR1 and CDR2: MNHEY, SVGAGI. Trimming cost V 8 bases and J 5 bases, with 19 bases left between them. The CDR3 region is CASGRRRTTHEQYF. The CDR3 DNA is TGTGCCAGCGGCCGACGCCGGACAACCCACGAGCAGTACTTC.

The chain joins TRBV4-2 to TRBJ1-4; 7 bases fit TRBD1. V was pared by 4 bases and J by 6 bases, with 8 bases of the junction left unmatched. The CDR3 sequence is 15 residues long. Germline lookup yields CDR1 LGHNA and CDR2 YNFKEQ. CDR3 sequence reads: CASSRFTGTDEKLFF. CDR3 nucleotide sequence: TGTGCCAGCAGCCGCTTCACCGGGACAGATGAAAAACTGTTTTTT.

Note on this clonotype: One end of the junction is discordant with germline, which a read error may explain. The V gene is TRBV5-1, the J gene TRBJ1-1, with unresolved D. This CDR3 has 13 residues. Germline V lookup: CDR1 SGHRS, CDR2 YFSETQ. The CDR3, as DNA: TGCGCCAGCAGCTTGGCTGGGGTAACTGAAGCTTCCTTT. Translating it yields CASSLAGVTEASF.

For this clonotype: This sequence may be a read error, since a much larger clone differs from it by one base. The gene calls are TRBV6-6 and TRBJ2-5; 8 bases fit TRBD2. Germline V CDR1 and CDR2: MNHNY, SVGAGI (reference sequence). CDR3 size: 16 residues. CDR3 residues: CPSSYSSSGYQETQYF. CDR3 DNA: TGTCCCAGCAGTTACTCGTCTAGCGGGTACCAAGAGACCCAGTACTTC.

Worth noting for this clonotype: In this CDR3 the conserved last residue, phenylalanine or tryptophan, is missing, so a read error is likely. CDR3 in DNA: TGTGCCAGTACCGGGGGGGGAGAGACCCAGTACATC. Translation gives CASTGGGETQYI. This chain connects TRBV12-3 or TRBV12-4 to TRBJ2-5, with 8 bases fitting TRBD2. The CDR3 is 12 amino acids. Losses at the gene ends were 9 bases for V and 4 bases for J; bases not matched to a gene: 4.

As concerns this clonotype: This may be a read error: a much more frequent sequence differs by one nucleotide. The chain employs TRBV6-1 and TRBJ2-1; the D is unclear. The CDR3 is made up of 15 amino acids. Per the germline V gene, CDR1 is MNHNS and CDR2 is SASEGT. The CDR3 sequence is CACSDVPGSYNEQFF. The CDR3 DNA is TGTGCCTGCAGCGACGTACCAGGCTCCTACAATGAGCAGTTCTTC.

In its sample, this clonotype was seen a few times. The chain couples TRBV10-2 to TRBJ2-7; 8 bases line up with TRBD2. V trimming: 8 bases; J trimming: 0 bases; junction bases outside the gene matches: 6. Germline lookup yields CDR1 WSHSY and CDR2 SAAADI. This CDR3 spans 14 amino acids. The CDR3 bases are TGCGCCAGCTCCGGACTAGCAAGCTCCTACGAGCAGTACTTC. It translates to CASSGLASSYEQYF.

With respect to this clonotype: Just one base apart from a much larger clone, this may be a read error. The chain recombines TRBV4-2 with TRBJ2-1; 14 positions match TRBD2. Germline loops: CDR1 LGHNA, CDR2 YNFKEQ. There are 17 residues in the CDR3. The CDR3 is CASNQERLAGGLNEQFF. DNA of the CDR3: TGTGCCAGCAACCAAGAGAGACTAGCGGGGGGGCTGAATGAGCAGTTCTTC.

This sequence joins TRBV11-3 and TRBJ1-1; no clear D gene. V lost 9 bases and J lost 0, with 14 bases in between. The CDR3 runs to 14 residues. Germline-derived CDR1 and CDR2 are SGHNT and YENEEA. As DNA, the CDR3 is TGTGCCAGGCGTACTGGGAGAGTGAACACTGAAGCTTTCTTT. Encoded protein: CARRTGRVNTEAFF.

Note on this clonotype: This may be a read error: a much more frequent sequence differs by one nucleotide. The conserved final phenylalanine or tryptophan is absent from the CDR3, which likely points to a read error. The rearrangement joins TRBV20-1 to TRBJ2-1; D gene ambiguous. V lost 1 base and J lost 10, with 8 bases in between. This CDR3 has 11 residues. Germline CDR1 reads DFQATT; CDR2 reads SNEGSKA (reference sequence). CDR3 in amino acids: CSARGGLEQFS. The CDR3 nucleotides read TGCAGTGCTAGAGGTGGCCTCGAGCAGTTCTCC.

The gene calls are TRBV4-3 and TRBJ2-2; no reliable D call. The CDR3 length is 15 residues. Germline V lookup: CDR1 LGHNA, CDR2 YSLEER. Deletions cut 1 base from V and 5 bases from J, with 11 bases between. CDR3 sequence reads: CASSQAVGLTGELFF. The CDR3 DNA follows: TGCGCCAGCAGCCAAGCGGTAGGGCTGACCGGGGAGCTGTTTTTT.

Details on this clonotype: The germline gene is not matched at one end of the junction; a read error may be the cause. The chain has TRBV6-1 and TRBJ1-5, with D perhaps TRBD1 (6 bases). The germline V gene encodes CDR1 MNHNS and CDR2 SASEGT. There are 15 residues in the CDR3. CDR3 region: CASSVSGRGNKPQQF. CDR3 DNA sequence: TGTGCCAGCAGTGTATCAGGGAGGGGGAATAAGCCCCAGCAATTT.

This clonotype was observed many times. This sequence joins TRBV20-1 and TRBJ1-1, with a tentative D call TRBD1 (5 bases). The CDR3 runs 12 residues. V lost 3 bases, J lost 7 bases, and 12 bases lay in between. Germline assignment: CDR1 DFQATT and CDR2 SNEGSKA (reference sequence). The CDR3 here is CSASGGGGEAFF. CDR3 DNA: TGCAGTGCTAGCGGTGGCGGGGGTGAAGCTTTCTTT.

This clonotype has just a few counts. A much larger clone lies a single base off, so this may be a read error. The chain recombines TRBV10-2 with TRBJ2-1; a weak D match, TRBD2 (7 bases). CDR3 length: 12 residues. Per germline, CDR1 WSHSY and CDR2 SAAADI. The CDR3 reads CTSSEGGTGTFF. Written as DNA, the CDR3 is TGCACCAGCAGTGAGGGGGGGACTGGGACGTTCTTC.

For the CDR3, the DNA is TGCGCCAGCTCATGGACCATGACTAATGAAAAACTGTTTTTT. It translates to CASSWTMTNEKLFF. This rearrangement joins TRBV4-1 to TRBJ1-4; D not certain. CDR1 MGHRA and CDR2 YSYEKL come from the germline V gene. V lost 8 bases to trimming and J lost 2 bases, with 12 bases between them. This CDR3 comprises 14 residues.

Concerning this clonotype itself: A much larger clone lies a single base off, so this may be a read error. J is TRBJ1-2 and V is TRBV20-1; 7 bases match TRBD1. The CDR3 has 13 amino acids. Germline CDR1 reads DFQATT; CDR2 reads SNEGSKA (reference sequence). Trimming took 7 bases from V and 6 from J; bases not matched to a gene: 11. CDR3 loop: CSVRRQGIDGYTF. The CDR3 coding sequence is TGCAGTGTTAGGCGACAGGGAATAGATGGCTACACCTTC.

CDR3 in amino acids: CASSLRRSGNTIYF. The CDR3 nucleotides read TGTGCCAGCAGTTTAAGAAGGTCTGGAAACACCATATATTTT. The rearrangement uses TRBV12-3 or TRBV12-4 and TRBJ1-3; no clear D. The V end lost 2 bases, the J end lost 1 base, and 6 bases lay between the germline ends. The CDR3 has 14 amino acids.

With respect to this clonotype: This may come from a read error, since a much larger clone is one base off. V and J are TRBV10-2 and TRBJ2-7; TRBD2 aligns across 12 bases. This CDR3 is 14 amino acids long. Germline V CDR1 and CDR2: WSHSY, SAAADI. Germline trimming cut 6 bases from V and 3 bases from J; bases unmatched to any gene: 3. This CDR3 reads CASRTSGGYYEQYF. The CDR3, as DNA: TGCGCCAGCAGGACTAGCGGGGGCTACTACGAGCAGTACTTC.

A word on this clonotype: Lacking the conserved final phenylalanine or tryptophan, this CDR3 likely reflects a read error. V is TRBV5-6 and J is TRBJ2-7, with TRBD1 matching 8 bases. From germline, CDR1 is SGHDT and CDR2 YYEEEE. This CDR3 contains 14 residues. CDR3 DNA: TGTGCCAGCAGCATCTGGGACAGGACCTACAAGCAGTACCTC. This sequence encodes CASSIWDRTYKQYL.

This chain uses TRBV11-3 with TRBJ2-1; 8 bases agree with TRBD2. V lost 6 bases to trimming and J lost 3 bases; unmatched junction nucleotides: 13. The CDR3 has 17 amino acids. Germline CDR1 is SGHNT and CDR2 is YENEEA. In nucleotides, the CDR3 is TGTGCCAGCAGTTCCCACCGGACTAGCCGAGGCTACAATGAGCAGTTCTTC. It encodes CASSSHRTSRGYNEQFF.

V usage is TRBV20-1 and J usage is TRBJ2-1; D is possibly TRBD1 (5 bases). Germline CDR1 and CDR2: DFQATT and SNEGSKA (reference sequence). The V gene lost 7 bases and the J gene lost 0 bases, with 19 bases spanning the gap. The CDR3 length is 16 residues. In DNA form, the CDR3 reads TGCAGTGTTGAGGCCCCACAGGACCTCTCCTACAATGAGCAGTTCTTC. It codes for CSVEAPQDLSYNEQFF.

The chain links TRBV7-8 to TRBJ1-5; TRBD1 might be the D (5 bases). The ends were cut back, 2 bases at V and 11 bases at J, with 19 bases in the middle. Germline loops: CDR1 SGHVS, CDR2 FQNEAQ. This CDR3 has 15 residues. The CDR3 loop is CASSLSGQAAESQHF. DNA of the CDR3: TGTGCCAGCAGCTTATCGGGGCAGGCGGCGGAGTCCCAGCATTTT.

Notes on this clonotype: Mismatch with germline at one junction end may stem from a read error. The genes are TRBV6-2 or TRBV6-3 and TRBJ2-7, with 7 nucleotides matching TRBD1. The CDR3 runs 15 residues. The germline V gene has CDR1 MNHEY and CDR2 SVGEGT. The CDR3 bases are TGTGCCAGGAGTTACTTCGGGACAGAGTCCTACGAGCAGTACTTC. Protein: CARSYFGTESYEQYF.

This clonotype was picked up a small number of times. The CDR3 carries no conserved terminal phenylalanine or tryptophan, so it likely arises from a read error. The chain couples TRBV12-3 or TRBV12-4 to TRBJ2-3; no firm D call. This CDR3 is 13 amino acids long. This CDR3 is CASSLAYADTQYS. Written as DNA, the CDR3 is TGTGCTAGCAGTTTAGCCTACGCAGATACGCAGTATTCT.

Comment on this clonotype: Because the CDR3 is missing its conserved closing phenylalanine or tryptophan, this is likely a read error. The chain carries TRBV20-1 and TRBJ1-5; D perhaps matches TRBD1 (5 bases). The CDR3 has 14 amino acids. Germline V gene sequence: CDR1 DFQATT, CDR2 SNEGSKA (reference sequence). In nucleotides, the CDR3 is TGTAATGCTAGAGAGGGACGGGAGAATCAGCCCCAGCATTAT. Translating gives CNAREGRENQPQHY.

The chain uses TRBV5-1 and TRBJ2-1; 10 positions match TRBD1. The germline gives CDR1 SGHRS, CDR2 YFSETQ. The CDR3 loop spans 15 amino acids. The trim removed 0 bases at V and 8 bases at J, leaving 5 bases unmatched. The CDR3 here is CASSLGGQGSDEQFF. The CDR3 DNA reads TGCGCCAGCAGCTTGGGGGGACAGGGGTCGGATGAGCAGTTCTTC.

To note about this clonotype: A read error is possible here, since a much larger clone lies one base away. The chain uses TRBV20-1 and TRBJ2-7, with no clear D. Trimming took 3 bases from V and 6 from J, leaving 15 bases between them. Germline CDR1 reads DFQATT; CDR2 reads SNEGSKA (reference sequence). This CDR3 comprises 13 residues. The DNA of the CDR3 is TGCAGTGCTAGGGCCCTGGCAGGTTCCGAGCAGTACTTC. Translating it yields CSARALAGSEQYF.